This TCR beta chain was documented in a study of beta chain features in type 1 diabetes. Study-level findings and limits: When VDJ junctions were examined, type 1 diabetes patients showed fewer insertions and more deletions. Shortening that was moderate but significant affected the TCRB CDR3s of Type 1 diabetes patients in all four CD4+ subsets.

Naive, central memory, regulatory and stem cell-like memory cells within the CD4+ compartment were sorted using CD45RO/CCR7/CD25/CD127/CD95/CD27. This clone was counted at least ten times. The antigen is undetermined. The length of the CDR3 is 14 residues. With 3 bases clipped from V and 7 bases from J, the junction kept 9 bases outside the gene matches. The V gene's germline CDR1 is SQVTM and CDR2 ANQGSEA. Expressed TCRB transcripts were sequenced after all isolated RNA was converted to cDNA. The table came from immunoSEQ multiplex PCR; TCRdb's copy has only in-frame clones and leaves some out. The sample has about 220,000 clones; roughly 11% are singletons.

The sequenced sample consisted of central memory CD4+ T cells from blood. This TCR was sampled from a man aged 18-30 years in good health. This chain uses TRBV29-1 with TRBJ2-1; 7 bases match TRBD1. The CDR3 DNA is TGCAGCGTTGAGGACCAGACAGGGCTAAATGAGCAGTTCTTC. Protein product: CSVEDQTGLNEQFF.